What follows are 15 T cell receptor beta chains derived from one specimen sequenced in a study of shared clonotypes between healthy human individuals. Only in-frame clones appear in the TCRdb table, and some are missing; sequencing was by immunoSEQ multiplex PCR. This table has around 700,000 clones, roughly 78% appearing once. The sequenced material came from memory CD4+ T cells sorted from blood. Sample subset: CD45RA-negative fraction. These receptors all stem from a woman aged 30 to 39 in good health.

J is TRBJ1-4 and V is TRBV28, with 9 bases matching TRBD1. CDR1 and CDR2 (germline): MDHEN, SYDVKM. This CDR3 is 15 amino acids long. V was pared by 3 bases and J by 8 bases, with 7 bases of the junction left unmatched. DNA for the CDR3: TGTGCCAGCAGTTTGGGGACAGGGCTAAGGGAAAAACTGTTTTTT. This encodes CASSLGTGLREKLFF.

To note about this clone: A clone one base away is much larger, so this may be a read error. This chain connects TRBV11-3 to TRBJ2-3; 7 nucleotides match TRBD2. V shed 1 base and J 2 bases; nucleotides not matched to a gene: 0. Germline values: CDR1 SGHNT, CDR2 YENEEA. The CDR3 has 14 residues. The DNA of the CDR3 is TGTGCCAGCAGCTTAGGACTAGCCACAGATACGCAGTATTTT. Translated, it gives CASSLGLATDTQYF.

The genes are TRBV2 and TRBJ2-1; tentative D call: TRBD2 (5 bases). Germline assignment: CDR1 SNHLY and CDR2 FYNNEI. V was trimmed by 8 bases and J by 1 base, leaving 15 bases between them. The CDR3 length is 15 residues. CDR3 nucleotides: TGTGCCAGCCGATCGGCGGGTTCATCCTACAATGAGCAGTTCTTC. It is translated as CASRSAGSSYNEQFF.

The rearrangement uses TRBV6-1 and TRBJ1-2, with TRBD1 matching over 11 bases. The length of the CDR3 is 14 residues. Per the germline V gene, CDR1 is MNHNS and CDR2 is SASEGT. With 8 bases clipped from V and 7 bases from J, the junction kept 9 bases outside the gene matches. The CDR3 sequence is CASASEGQGGGYTF. As DNA, the CDR3 is TGTGCCAGCGCCTCTGAGGGACAGGGGGGTGGCTACACCTTC.

V is TRBV6-1 and J is TRBJ2-5; 7 nucleotides line up with TRBD1. Germline loops: CDR1 MNHNS, CDR2 SASEGT. The V gene end was trimmed by 4 bases and the J gene end by 4 bases; junction bases not matched to a gene: 9. This CDR3 comprises 15 residues. CDR3 nucleotides: TGTGCCAGCAGTGCTAACAGGGGAATGGCAGAGACCCAGTACTTC. Protein sequence: CASSANRGMAETQYF.

The rearrangement links TRBV2 to TRBJ1-5; D is uncertain. The CDR3 totals 13 residues. The V gene lost 5 bases and the J gene lost 5 bases, with 10 bases spanning the gap. CDR1 is SNHLY and CDR2 is FYNNEI in the germline V gene. The CDR3 protein is CASSLGPDQPQHF. CDR3 DNA sequence: TGTGCCAGCAGTTTAGGGCCGGATCAGCCCCAGCATTTT.

J is TRBJ2-2 and V is TRBV18; TRBD1 or TRBD2 may be the D gene (5 bases each). The germline gives CDR1 KGHSH, CDR2 LQKENI. There are 17 residues in the CDR3. V lost 3 bases to trimming and J lost 4 bases, with 18 bases between them. CDR3 protein: CASSPATRGPSTGELFF. Written as DNA, the CDR3 is TGTGCCAGCTCACCGGCCACGAGGGGCCCCTCCACCGGGGAGCTGTTTTTT.

The chain recombines TRBV5-1 with TRBJ2-4; 10 positions match TRBD1. Trimming cost V 3 bases and J 3 bases; bases outside gene matches: 6. The CDR3 covers 16 residues. Germline V lookup: CDR1 SGHRS, CDR2 YFSETQ. The chain's CDR3 is CASSSGTGAGKNIQYF. CDR3 nucleotides: TGCGCCAGCAGCTCCGGGACAGGGGCTGGCAAAAACATTCAGTACTTC.

A remark on this clone: This sample includes further DNA sequences coding for the same CDR3. V is TRBV18 and J is TRBJ1-1; weak D call: TRBD1 (5 bases). The CDR3 spans 12 residues. Germline V gives CDR1 KGHSH, CDR2 LQKENI. Trimming took 3 bases from V and 7 from J, leaving 9 bases between them. Here the CDR3 reads CASSPFRDEAFF. DNA for the CDR3: TGTGCCAGCTCACCCTTCAGGGATGAAGCTTTCTTT.

This clone showed up just once. V gene TRBV9 combines with J gene TRBJ1-3; D ambiguous. Per germline, CDR1 SGDLS and CDR2 YYNGEE. CDR3 length: 16 amino acids. Trimming took off 3 bases at V and 4 bases at J, with 17 bases between the two ends. The CDR3 protein is CASSAQMDLPGNTIYF. CDR3 DNA: TGTGCCAGCAGCGCCCAAATGGACCTACCCGGAAACACCATATATTTT.

This chain links TRBV27 with TRBJ1-2; D call uncertain. The CDR3 totals 13 residues. Germline-derived CDR1 and CDR2 are MNHEY and SMNVEV (reference sequence). The V end lost 2 bases, the J end lost 8 bases, and 12 bases lay between the germline ends. The CDR3 here is CASSLATGVGYTF. In nucleotides, the CDR3 is TGTGCCAGCAGTTTAGCTACCGGGGTCGGCTACACCTTC.

This clone has just a few counts. V gene TRBV7-2 combines with J gene TRBJ2-1; perhaps TRBD1 as D (5 bases). The germline V and J ends were trimmed by 5 bases and 8 bases, with 13 bases remaining between them. The CDR3 covers 13 residues. The V gene's germline CDR1 is SGHTA and CDR2 FQGNSA. The CDR3 sequence is CASSATWGYEQFF. In DNA, the CDR3 is TGTGCCAGCAGCGCCACGTGGGGCTATGAGCAGTTCTTC.

V and J are TRBV29-1 and TRBJ2-2; TRBD2 matches at 7 bases. V dropped 7 bases and J dropped 1; count of bases not matched to a gene: 3. The CDR3 contains 13 residues. Germline values: CDR1 SQVTM, CDR2 ANQGSEA. CDR3 loop: CSASGGNTGELFF. CDR3 DNA sequence: TGCAGCGCTAGCGGTGGGAACACCGGGGAGCTGTTTTTT.

This clone was seen more than once but under ten times. This chain connects TRBV18 to TRBJ1-2, with 8 bases identical to TRBD1. The CDR3 has 14 amino acids. V lost 4 bases, J lost 4 bases, and 5 bases stayed unmatched. The germline CDR1 and CDR2 sequences are KGHSH and LQKENI. The CDR3 loop is CASSLDRDSYGYTF. CDR3 DNA: TGTGCCAGCTCACTGGACAGGGACAGCTATGGCTACACCTTC.

The chain joins TRBV18 to TRBJ2-1; 7 positions match TRBD2. Trimming at V came to 0 bases and at J to 9 bases, leaving 11 bases not matched to a gene. The CDR3 consists of 16 residues. Germline values: CDR1 KGHSH, CDR2 LQKENI. The CDR3 region is CASSPPTGGRGVEQFF. The CDR3 DNA sequence: TGTGCCAGCTCACCACCGACCGGCGGCCGGGGGGTTGAGCAGTTCTTC.